Presented here are 13 T cell receptor beta chains from one specimen sequenced in a study of blood T cell repertoires in COVID-19. Assay: immunoSEQ multiplex PCR; the TCRdb copy retains only in-frame clones and omits some. The sample has around 100,000 clones; almost 80% are singletons. The sequenced sample was peripheral blood. The receptors were gathered from a man in his 70s with active or convalescent COVID-19.

The genes are TRBV27 and TRBJ1-2, with a weak D call TRBD1 (5 bases). The germline V and J ends were trimmed by 1 base and 4 bases, with 13 bases remaining between them. The length of the CDR3 is 15 residues. Germline V gene data show CDR1 as MNHEY and CDR2 as SMNVEV (reference sequence). DNA for the CDR3: TGTGCCAGCAGTTTATGGGCAGCGGGGGTCTATGGCTACACCTTC. It specifies CASSLWAAGVYGYTF.

This clone has just a few counts. J is TRBJ2-1 and V is TRBV7-9; TRBD1 matches at 7 bases. The germline V gene encodes CDR1 SEHNR and CDR2 FQNEAQ (reference sequence). This CDR3 has 14 residues. After removal of 2 bases from V and 8 bases from J, the junction contained 6 bases not matched to a gene. DNA for the CDR3: TGTGCCAGCAGCTTATACAGGGGAGAGGATGAGCAGTTCTTC. This codes for CASSLYRGEDEQFF.

The chain has TRBV10-3 and TRBJ2-1, with D perhaps TRBD1 (6 bases). The V gene lost 3 bases and the J gene lost 5 bases, with 11 bases spanning the gap. The V gene's germline CDR1 is ENHRY and CDR2 SYGVKD. The CDR3 runs 14 residues. This chain's CDR3 is CAISDPDRNNEQFF. The CDR3 coding sequence is TGTGCCATCAGTGACCCGGACAGAAACAATGAGCAGTTCTTC.

The rearrangement uses TRBV3-1 (or the pseudogene TRBV3-2) and TRBJ2-1; the D gene is possibly TRBD1 (6 bases). From germline, CDR1 is LGHDT and CDR2 YNNKEL (reference sequence). The CDR3 is 11 amino acids. V was pared by 4 bases and J by 10 bases, with 8 bases between. CDR3 residues: CASSPGTEQFF. The DNA of the CDR3 is TGTGCCAGCAGCCCAGGGACAGAGCAGTTCTTC.

The chain carries TRBV5-1 and TRBJ2-7; 7 positions agree with TRBD2. CDR1 is SGHRS and CDR2 is YFSETQ in the germline V gene. V was pared by 4 bases and J by 2 bases, with 6 bases of the junction left unmatched. The CDR3 has 14 residues. CDR3: CASSNGGYPYEQYF. The CDR3 DNA sequence: TGCGCCAGCAGCAACGGGGGGTATCCCTACGAGCAGTACTTC.

Notes on this clone: Other nucleotide sequences in the sample specify the same CDR3. The chain employs TRBV15 and TRBJ1-3, with D uncertain. Trimming removed 0 bases from V and 2 bases from J, with 5 bases in between. The length of the CDR3 is 14 residues. Germline V gene lookup returns CDR1 LNHNV and CDR2 YYDKDF (reference sequence). For the CDR3, the DNA is TGTGCCACCAGCAGAGAGCGGGCTGGAAACACCATATATTTT. Amino acids: CATSRERAGNTIYF.

This chain links TRBV6-6 with TRBJ2-4, with D perhaps matching TRBD2 (6 bases). Germline V CDR1 and CDR2: MNHNY, SVGAGI (reference sequence). This CDR3 is 17 amino acids long. Trimming took off 5 bases at V and 2 bases at J, with 19 bases between the two ends. The CDR3 region is CASSRGLLEATKNIQYF. The CDR3 nucleotides read TGTGCCAGCAGTCGGGGACTTCTAGAGGCGACCAAAAACATTCAGTACTTC.

The rearrangement uses TRBV11-2 and TRBJ2-7, with D possibly matching TRBD1 (6 bases). With 3 bases removed from V and 1 base from J, the gap between germline ends came to 16 bases. The length of the CDR3 is 16 residues. Germline V CDR1 and CDR2: SGHAT, FQNNGV. CDR3: CASSFHRAFASYEQYF. The CDR3 DNA sequence: TGTGCCAGCAGCTTCCACAGGGCCTTCGCTTCCTACGAGCAGTACTTC.

The chain uses TRBV5-5 and TRBJ2-2, with 9 bases aligning to TRBD1. The germline CDR1 and CDR2 sequences are SGHKS and YYEKEE (reference sequence). Losses at the gene ends were 3 bases for V and 5 bases for J; bases not matched to a gene: 8. This CDR3 spans 16 amino acids. The CDR3 loop reads CASSWGQGVMTGELFF. The CDR3, as DNA: TGTGCCAGCAGCTGGGGACAGGGAGTAATGACCGGGGAGCTGTTTTTT.

This rearrangement joins TRBV7-9 to TRBJ1-4; a possible D gene is TRBD1 (6 bases). There are 16 residues in the CDR3. Germline CDR1 and CDR2: SEHNR and FQNEAQ (reference sequence). V was clipped by 5 bases and J by 3 bases, with 16 bases between them. The CDR3 bases are TGTGCCAGCAGCAGCAAATGGGACACATCTAATGAAAAACTGTTTTTT. The encoded protein is CASSSKWDTSNEKLFF.

The rearrangement uses TRBV9 and TRBJ2-5, with 10 bases identical to TRBD2. The CDR3 runs to 15 residues. Unmatched junction bases numbered 10, after V lost 4 bases and J lost 7 bases. CDR1 is SGDLS, CDR2 YYNGEE, per germline. The CDR3: CASSPRALAGVTQYF. As DNA, the CDR3 is TGTGCCAGCAGCCCCCGAGCGCTAGCGGGGGTGACCCAGTACTTC.

This clone was counted once. This CDR3 reads CASSLEPQVSTDTQYF. The CDR3 coding sequence is TGTGCCAGCAGCTTAGAGCCCCAGGTTAGCACAGATACGCAGTATTTT. The genes are TRBV7-9 and TRBJ2-3; D gene uncertain. Germline CDR1 SEHNR, CDR2 FQNEAQ (reference sequence). This CDR3 contains 16 residues. The germline V and J ends were trimmed by 1 base and 0 bases, with 11 bases remaining between them.

The rearrangement links TRBV6-6 to TRBJ1-2; D not certain. CDR1 is MNHNY and CDR2 is SVGAGI in the germline V gene (reference sequence). Trimming removed 7 bases at V and 4 bases at J, with 16 bases between. This CDR3 has 14 amino acids. CDR3 nucleotides: TGTGCCAGCATTCCCGACCGACTAGCCTATGGCTACACCTTC. Protein sequence: CASIPDRLAYGYTF.